These 4 T cell receptor beta chains were all obtained from the same sample, sequenced in a study of blood T cell repertoires in COVID-19. TCRdb's table, derived via immunoSEQ multiplex PCR, lists solely in-frame clones and lacks some. The sample records about 140,000 clones, around nine tenths being singletons. Sequencing was performed on peripheral blood. Source of these receptors: a woman aged 40 to 50 with acute or convalescent COVID-19.

This chain connects TRBV10-1 to TRBJ1-5, with 9 positions matching TRBD1. V dropped 8 bases and J dropped 0; count of bases not matched to a gene: 11. The CDR3 is made up of 17 amino acids. CDR1 and CDR2 from the germline V gene are WNHNN and SYGVQD (reference sequence). The CDR3: CASGFSGTGISNQPQHF. The DNA for the CDR3 is TGCGCCAGCGGGTTCTCCGGGACAGGGATTAGCAATCAGCCCCAGCATTTT.

The sample holds one count of this clone. In the same sample, other DNA sequences code for this CDR3. The rearrangement uses TRBV6-4 and TRBJ2-3; 7 nucleotides align to TRBD2. This CDR3 contains 15 residues. J gave up 2 bases and V 4 bases, and 6 bases lay outside the gene matches. Germline CDR1 is MRHNA and CDR2 is SNTAGT. The CDR3 here is CASSAVAGSTDTQYF. For the CDR3, the DNA is TGTGCCAGCAGTGCAGTAGCGGGTTCCACAGATACGCAGTATTTT.

This clone was found once. The V and J genes are TRBV9 and TRBJ1-1, with TRBD1 matching over 7 bases. CDR1 SGDLS and CDR2 YYNGEE come from the germline V gene. V gave up 5 bases and J gave up 5 bases; unmatched junction bases: 12. The CDR3 is made up of 15 amino acids. This CDR3 is CASSDGTVTETEAFF. The DNA for the CDR3 is TGTGCCAGCAGTGACGGGACAGTGACGGAAACTGAAGCTTTCTTT.

As for this clone: Other DNA sequences in this sample translate to the same CDR3. The rearrangement joins TRBV27 to TRBJ1-5, with 11 bases matching TRBD1. The junction had 4 bases not matched to a gene; V was cut back by 3 bases and J by 6 bases. The CDR3 spans 15 residues. In germline, CDR1 is MNHEY, CDR2 SMNVEV (reference sequence). In DNA, the CDR3 is TGTGCCAGCAGTTTGGGGACAGGGGGTGGTCAGCCCCAGCATTTT. Residues: CASSLGTGGGQPQHF.